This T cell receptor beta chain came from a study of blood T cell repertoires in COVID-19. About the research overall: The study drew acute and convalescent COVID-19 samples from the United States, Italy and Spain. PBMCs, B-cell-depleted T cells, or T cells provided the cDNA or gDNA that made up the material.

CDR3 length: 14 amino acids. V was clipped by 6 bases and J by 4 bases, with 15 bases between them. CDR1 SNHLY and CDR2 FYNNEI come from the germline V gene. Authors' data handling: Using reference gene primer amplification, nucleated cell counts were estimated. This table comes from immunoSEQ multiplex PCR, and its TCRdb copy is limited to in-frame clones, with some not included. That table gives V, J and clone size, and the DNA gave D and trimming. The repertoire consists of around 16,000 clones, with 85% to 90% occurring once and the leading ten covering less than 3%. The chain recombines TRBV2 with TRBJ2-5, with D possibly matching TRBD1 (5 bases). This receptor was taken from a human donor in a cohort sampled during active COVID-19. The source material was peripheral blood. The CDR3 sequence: CASSRPSRGETQYF. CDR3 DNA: TGTGCCAGCAGCCGGCCTTCTAGGGGAGAGACCCAGTACTTC.